The subject of this entry is one T cell receptor (beta chain). Its specificity is unknown. This specimen belongs to a study of cytomegalovirus exposure and HLA in healthy donors. Across the study: The Caucasian-associated ancestry cluster held roughly 84% of 398 genotyped donors. Study results and caveats: Most subjects' HLA-A and HLA-B alleles were reportedly predicted from TCR beta sequences.

The study ran its PCR with 60 Vbeta and 13 Jbeta primers. This table comes from immunoSEQ multiplex PCR, and its TCRdb copy is limited to in-frame clones, with some not included. The top ten clones hold roughly 1.3% of a sample with 110,000 to 150,000 clones, around 72% of them seen once. Germline loops: CDR1 SGHTA, CDR2 FQGTGA. V lost 5 bases to trimming and J lost 8 bases; unmatched junction nucleotides: 7. This CDR3 spans 14 amino acids. The TCR was taken from a woman aged 40 to 49 in good health and CMV-seronegative. J is TRBJ2-1 and V is TRBV7-3; 9 positions agree with TRBD2. Sequencing was performed on PBMCs. CDR3 coding DNA: TGTGCCAGCAGCCCATCCGGGACTAGCTATGAGCAGTTCTTC. It specifies CASSPSGTSYEQFF.